The clone carrying this TCR beta chain has just a few counts. Everyone who took part was 18 to 89 years old, and they came from about two dozen US areas. Participant-given clinical history determined each cohort assignment. Up to 2 weeks before entering the study, exposed participants had met a COVID-19 case. The data were obtained in a study of blood T cell repertoires in COVID-19. Study as a whole: T cells, B-cell-depleted T cells, or PBMCs provided the cDNA or gDNA that served as material.

Here immunoSEQ multiplex PCR was the method, and the copy in TCRdb shows in-frame clones only, minus some. Among approximately 260,000 clones listed, roughly 81% were seen once. The germline V and J ends were trimmed by 5 bases and 1 base, with 9 bases remaining between them. The CDR3 consists of 13 residues. Germline loops: CDR1 SGHAT, CDR2 FQNNGV. The origin of this receptor is a woman between 50 and 59 years old who had been exposed to COVID-19. The J gene is TRBJ2-7, the V gene TRBV11-2; D is uncertain. The sequenced material came from PBMCs or T cells enriched from blood (not recorded which). The CDR3 region has the DNA TGTGCCAGCAGCCCTGAACAGTCCTACGAGCAGTACTTC. Amino acids: CASSPEQSYEQYF.